This TCR beta chain came from a study of blood T cells in healthy people across ages. Next came a second PCR, run for about 7 to 11 cycles, which used a sample-barcoded 5' primer along with a J-beta primer mix. TCRdb ran MiXCR on the 5' RACE reads and lists one entry per CDR3 protein. The sample contains about 1.5 million distinct CDR3 sequences, roughly 43% of which appear only once. The germline V gene encodes CDR1 SEHNR and CDR2 FQNEAQ (reference sequence). CDR3 length: 14 amino acids. Trimming removed 5 bases at V and 2 bases at J, with 11 bases between. This chain joins TRBV7-9 and TRBJ2-3; D call uncertain. The source is a woman aged 18-35 years in good health. The specimen sequenced was blood. CDR3 coding DNA: TGTGCCAGCAGCCCCTGGTTCGACACAGATACGCAGTATTTT. It yields the protein CASSPWFDTDTQYF.